The clone carrying this T cell receptor beta chain appeared many times. TCRdb called the reads again in MiXCR, with one record for every CDR3 protein. The sample contains almost 300,000 distinct CDR3 sequences, roughly a tenth of which appear only once. This specimen comes from a study of T cell repertoires in cytomegalovirus infection. Per the germline V gene, CDR1 is MNHEY and CDR2 is SVGEGT. Trimming shortened V by 2 bases and J by 5 bases, and 13 bases separated the two germline ends. This CDR3 has 14 amino acids. The receptor's source is a human donor in good health (CMV status not recorded). Some clones in this sample may be carry-over from other donors' samples. Sequenced: PBMCs. The chain employs TRBV6-2 or TRBV6-3 and TRBJ2-7, with D perhaps TRBD2 (7 bases). The CDR3 sequence is CASSYGGAGNEQYV. CDR3 sequence (DNA): TGTGCCAGCAGTTACGGGGGGGCCGGGAACGAGCAGTACGTC.